This T cell receptor (beta chain) was identified during a study of blood T cell repertoires in COVID-19. At the level of the study: From the United States, Italy and Spain came samples of acute and convalescent COVID-19. Sources were T cells, B-cell-depleted T cells, or PBMCs; the material itself was cDNA or gDNA.

Authors' data handling: Amplification from reference gene primers served as the basis for estimated nucleated cell counts. This table comes from immunoSEQ multiplex PCR, and its TCRdb copy is limited to in-frame clones, with some not included. The DNA was the basis for D and trimming; V, J and clone size are from that table. The sample lists roughly 60,000 clones; around 84% were seen once. The V gene end was trimmed by 9 bases and the J gene end by 3 bases; junction bases not matched to a gene: 6. The length of the CDR3 is 13 residues. Germline loops: CDR1 LNHDA, CDR2 SQIVND (reference sequence). The source material was peripheral blood. The chain has TRBV19 and TRBJ2-5; 8 bases line up with TRBD1. The clonotype comes from a woman aged 55 to 70 with acute or convalescent COVID-19. In nucleotides, the CDR3 is TGTGCCAGCAGGGGGCAGGGGAAAGAGACCCAGTACTTC. Protein sequence: CASRGQGKETQYF.